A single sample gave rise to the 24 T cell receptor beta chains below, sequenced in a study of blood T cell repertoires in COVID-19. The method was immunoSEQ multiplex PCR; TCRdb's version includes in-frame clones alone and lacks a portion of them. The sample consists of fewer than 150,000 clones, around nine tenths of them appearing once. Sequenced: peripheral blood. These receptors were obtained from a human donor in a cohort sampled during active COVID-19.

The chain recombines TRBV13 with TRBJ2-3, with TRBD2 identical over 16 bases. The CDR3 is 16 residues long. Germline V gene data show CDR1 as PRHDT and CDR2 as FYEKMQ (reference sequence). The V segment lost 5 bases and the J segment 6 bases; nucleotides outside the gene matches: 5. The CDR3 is CASSRGLAGGMDTQYF. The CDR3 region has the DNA TGTGCCAGCAGCCGGGGACTAGCGGGAGGGATGGATACGCAGTATTTT.

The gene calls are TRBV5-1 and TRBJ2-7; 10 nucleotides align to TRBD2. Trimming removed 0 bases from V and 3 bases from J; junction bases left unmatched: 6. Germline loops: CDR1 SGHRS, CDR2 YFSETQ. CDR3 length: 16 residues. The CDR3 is CASSLDSGGTRYEQYF. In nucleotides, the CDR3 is TGCGCCAGCAGCTTGGATAGCGGGGGGACCCGCTACGAGCAGTACTTC. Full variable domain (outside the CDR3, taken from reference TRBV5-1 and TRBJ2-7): KAGVTQTPRYLIKTRGQQVTLSCSPISGHRSVSWYQQTPGQGLQFLFEYFSETQRNKGNFPGRFSGRQFSNSRSEMNVSTLELGDSALYLCASSLDSGGTRYEQYFGPGTRLTVT.

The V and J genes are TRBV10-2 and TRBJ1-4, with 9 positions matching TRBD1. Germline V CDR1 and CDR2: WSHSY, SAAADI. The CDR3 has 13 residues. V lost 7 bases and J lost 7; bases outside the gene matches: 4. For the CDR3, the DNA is TGCGCCAGCAAGGGACAGGGCAGTGAAAAACTGTTTTTT. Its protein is CASKGQGSEKLFF.

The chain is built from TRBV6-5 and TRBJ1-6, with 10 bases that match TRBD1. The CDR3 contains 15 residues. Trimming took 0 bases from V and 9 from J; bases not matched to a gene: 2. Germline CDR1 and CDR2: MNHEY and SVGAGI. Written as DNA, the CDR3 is TGTGCCAGCAGTTACTCGGGGACAGGGGCTTCACCCCTCCACTTT. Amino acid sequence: CASSYSGTGASPLHF.

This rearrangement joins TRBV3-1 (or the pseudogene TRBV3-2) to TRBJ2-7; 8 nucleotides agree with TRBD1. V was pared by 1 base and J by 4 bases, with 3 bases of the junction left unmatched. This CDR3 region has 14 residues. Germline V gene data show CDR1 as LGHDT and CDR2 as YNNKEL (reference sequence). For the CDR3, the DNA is TGTGCCAGCAGCCAAGGAACAGGGGGATACGAGCAGTACTTC. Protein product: CASSQGTGGYEQYF.

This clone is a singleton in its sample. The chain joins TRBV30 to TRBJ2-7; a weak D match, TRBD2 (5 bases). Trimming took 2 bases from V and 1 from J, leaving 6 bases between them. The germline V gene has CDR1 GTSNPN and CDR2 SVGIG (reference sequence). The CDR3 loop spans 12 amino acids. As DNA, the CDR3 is TGTGCCTGGAGTACGGGGTCCTACGAGCAGTACTTC. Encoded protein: CAWSTGSYEQYF.

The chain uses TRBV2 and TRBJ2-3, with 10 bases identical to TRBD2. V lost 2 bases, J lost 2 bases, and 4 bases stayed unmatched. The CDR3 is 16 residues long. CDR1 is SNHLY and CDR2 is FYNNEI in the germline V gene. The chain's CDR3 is CASSELAGDLTDTQYF. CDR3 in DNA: TGTGCCAGCAGTGAACTAGCGGGAGATCTCACAGATACGCAGTATTTT.

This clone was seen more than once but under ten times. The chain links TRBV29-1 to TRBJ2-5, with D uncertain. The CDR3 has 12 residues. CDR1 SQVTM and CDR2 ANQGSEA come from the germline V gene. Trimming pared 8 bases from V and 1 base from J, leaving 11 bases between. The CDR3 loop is CSLRTPQETQYF. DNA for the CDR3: TGCAGCCTTAGAACCCCCCAAGAGACCCAGTACTTC.

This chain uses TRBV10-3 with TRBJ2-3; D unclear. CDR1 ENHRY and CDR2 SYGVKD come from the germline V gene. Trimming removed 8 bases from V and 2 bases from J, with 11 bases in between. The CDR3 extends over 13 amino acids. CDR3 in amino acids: CAIGPRFTDTQYF. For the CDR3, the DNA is TGTGCCATCGGCCCGAGGTTCACAGATACGCAGTATTTT.

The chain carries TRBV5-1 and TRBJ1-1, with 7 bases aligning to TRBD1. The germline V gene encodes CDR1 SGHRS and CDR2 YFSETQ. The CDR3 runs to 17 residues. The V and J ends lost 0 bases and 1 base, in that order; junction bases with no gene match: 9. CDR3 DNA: TGCGCCAGCAGCTTGGGGGACAGAACGGGGACGAACACTGAAGCTTTCTTT. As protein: CASSLGDRTGTNTEAFF. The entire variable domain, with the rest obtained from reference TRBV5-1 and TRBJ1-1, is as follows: KAGVTQTPRYLIKTRGQQVTLSCSPISGHRSVSWYQQTPGQGLQFLFEYFSETQRNKGNFPGRFSGRQFSNSRSEMNVSTLELGDSALYLCASSLGDRTGTNTEAFFGQGTRLTVV.

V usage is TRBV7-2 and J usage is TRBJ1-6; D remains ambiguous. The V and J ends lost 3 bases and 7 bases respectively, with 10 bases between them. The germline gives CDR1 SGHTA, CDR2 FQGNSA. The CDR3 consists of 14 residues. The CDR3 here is CASSFEVGNSPLHF. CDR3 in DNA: TGTGCCAGCAGCTTCGAGGTTGGGAATTCACCCCTCCACTTT.

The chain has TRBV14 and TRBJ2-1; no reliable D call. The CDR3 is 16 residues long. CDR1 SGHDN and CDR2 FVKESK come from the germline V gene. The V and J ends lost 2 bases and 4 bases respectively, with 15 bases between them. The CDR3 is CASSQSTINPYNEQFF. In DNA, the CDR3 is TGTGCCAGCAGCCAATCGACAATTAACCCTTACAATGAGCAGTTCTTC.

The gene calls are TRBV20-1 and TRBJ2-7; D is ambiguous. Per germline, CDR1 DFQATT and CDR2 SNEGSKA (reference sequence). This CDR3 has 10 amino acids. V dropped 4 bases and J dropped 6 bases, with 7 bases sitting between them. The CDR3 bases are TGCAGTGCTATCCCCGGCGAGCAGTACTTC. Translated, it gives CSAIPGEQYF.

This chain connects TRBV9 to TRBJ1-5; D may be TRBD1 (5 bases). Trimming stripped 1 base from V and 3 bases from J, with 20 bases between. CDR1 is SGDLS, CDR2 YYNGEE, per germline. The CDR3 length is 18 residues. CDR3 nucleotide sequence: TGTGCCAGCAGCGTATTCCCTCCTGGGGGGGGGACCAATCAGCCCCAGCATTTT. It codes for CASSVFPPGGGTNQPQHF.

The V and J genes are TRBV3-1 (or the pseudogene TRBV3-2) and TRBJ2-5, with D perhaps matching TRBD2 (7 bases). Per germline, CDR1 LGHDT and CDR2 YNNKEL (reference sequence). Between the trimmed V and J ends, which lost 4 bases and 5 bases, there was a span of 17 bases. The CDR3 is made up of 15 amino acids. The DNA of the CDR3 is TGTGCCAGCAGCCCCGAATGGGGGGGCCAGGAGACCCAGTACTTC. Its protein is CASSPEWGGQETQYF.

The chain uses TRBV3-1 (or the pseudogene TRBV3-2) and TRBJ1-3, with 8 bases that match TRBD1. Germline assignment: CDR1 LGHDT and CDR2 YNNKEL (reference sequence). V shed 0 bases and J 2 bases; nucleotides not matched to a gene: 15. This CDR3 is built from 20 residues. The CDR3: CASSQEGDRGHLPAGNTIYF. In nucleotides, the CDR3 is TGTGCCAGCAGCCAAGAAGGTGACAGGGGCCACCTTCCAGCTGGAAACACCATATATTTT.

The CDR3 protein is CASTGDTINQPQHF. DNA for the CDR3: TGTGCCAGCACCGGGGACACGATCAATCAGCCCCAGCATTTT. The chain joins TRBV28 to TRBJ1-5; D possibly corresponds to TRBD1 (6 bases). The CDR3 extends over 14 amino acids. V lost 7 bases to trimming and J lost 3 bases, with 13 bases between them. Germline CDR1 MDHEN, CDR2 SYDVKM.

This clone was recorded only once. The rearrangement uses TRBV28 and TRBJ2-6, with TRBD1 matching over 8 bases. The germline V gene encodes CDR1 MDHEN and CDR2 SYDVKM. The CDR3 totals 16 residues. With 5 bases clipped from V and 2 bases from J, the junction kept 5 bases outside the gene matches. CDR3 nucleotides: TGTGCCAGCAGTCGAATCAGGGGGCCTGGGGCCAACGTCCTGACTTTC. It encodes CASSRIRGPGANVLTF. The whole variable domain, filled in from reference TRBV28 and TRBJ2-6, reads DVKVTQSSRYLVKRTGEKVFLECVQDMDHENMFWYRQDPGLGLRLIYFSYDVKMKEKGDIPEGYSVSREKKERFSLILESASTNQTSMYLCASSRIRGPGANVLTFGAGSRLTVL.

The CDR3 region is CASSPDRSLYNEQFF. The CDR3 DNA reads TGTGCCAGCAGCCCCGACAGGTCTCTCTACAATGAGCAGTTCTTC. V gene TRBV5-4 combines with J gene TRBJ2-1; possibly TRBD1 for D (6 bases). Germline V lookup: CDR1 SGHNT, CDR2 YYREEE (reference sequence). V was cut by 4 bases and J by 3 bases, with 14 bases left in between. The CDR3 totals 15 residues.

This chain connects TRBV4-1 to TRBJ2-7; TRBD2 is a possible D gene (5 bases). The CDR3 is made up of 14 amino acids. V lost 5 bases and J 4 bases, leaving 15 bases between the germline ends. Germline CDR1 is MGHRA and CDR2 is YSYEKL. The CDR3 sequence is CASSARERIYEQYF. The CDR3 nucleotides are TGCGCCAGCAGCGCAAGGGAGAGAATATACGAGCAGTACTTC.

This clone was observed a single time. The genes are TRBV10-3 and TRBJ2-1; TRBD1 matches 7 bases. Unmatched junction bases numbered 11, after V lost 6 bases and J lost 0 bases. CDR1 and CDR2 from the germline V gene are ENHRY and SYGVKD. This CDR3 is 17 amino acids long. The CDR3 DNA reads TGTGCCATCAGAAGACAGGGACCCTGGGGCTCCTACAATGAGCAGTTCTTC. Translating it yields CAIRRQGPWGSYNEQFF.

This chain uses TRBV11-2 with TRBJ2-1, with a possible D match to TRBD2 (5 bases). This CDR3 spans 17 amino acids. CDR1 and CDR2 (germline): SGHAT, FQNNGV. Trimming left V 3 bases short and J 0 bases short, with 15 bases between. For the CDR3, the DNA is TGTGCCAGCAGCTTTTCCTCCCGGGGAGTCTCCTACAATGAGCAGTTCTTC. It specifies CASSFSSRGVSYNEQFF.

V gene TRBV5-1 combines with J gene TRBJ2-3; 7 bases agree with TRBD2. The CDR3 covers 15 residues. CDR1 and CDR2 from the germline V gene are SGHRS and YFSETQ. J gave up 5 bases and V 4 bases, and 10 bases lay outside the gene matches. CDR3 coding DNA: TGCGCCAGCAGCCCAGGGCTAGCGGTGGGAGATACGCAGTATTTT. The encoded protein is CASSPGLAVGDTQYF.

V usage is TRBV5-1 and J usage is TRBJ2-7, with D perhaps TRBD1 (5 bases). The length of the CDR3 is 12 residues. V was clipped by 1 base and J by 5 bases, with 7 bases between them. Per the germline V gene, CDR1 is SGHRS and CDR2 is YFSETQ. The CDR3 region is CASSLPGNEQYF. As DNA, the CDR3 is TGCGCCAGCAGCTTGCCAGGGAACGAGCAGTACTTC.